This TCR beta chain emerged from a study of T cells in localized non-small cell lung cancer. Study findings and constraints: Heterogeneity within the tumor remains possible, as just one region underwent sequencing. The greatest T cell clonality was found in uninvolved adjacent lung (higher than in tumor). Patients showing higher blood T cell density tended to see longer overall survival. There were a median 57 of the top 100 tumor clones appearing in adjacent lung.

A remark on this clone: Antigen: not known.

Using immunoSEQ multiplex PCR, the repertoire was profiled, and TCRdb retains in-frame clones only, with some absent. The data contain approximately 21,000 clones, 90% of them singletons. Germline lookup yields CDR1 MGHRA and CDR2 YSYEKL. The CDR3 runs 13 residues. Trimming left V 1 base short and J 10 bases short, with 14 bases between. The chain carries TRBV4-1 and TRBJ2-7, with D tentatively TRBD1 (5 bases). The clonotype comes from a woman aged 40 to 75 with stage I lung adenocarcinoma. Sample: peripheral blood, taken before any cancer treatment. In nucleotides, the CDR3 is TGCGCCAGCAGCCAAGTTGGGGCTAGTTTTCAGTACTTC. It yields the protein CASSQVGASFQYF.